Shown below are 32 T cell receptor beta chains from a single sample sequenced in a study of beta chain features in type 1 diabetes. Findings and caveats of the study: Moderate but significant shortening of TCRB CDR3s was recorded in all four CD4+ subsets from Type 1 diabetes patients.

cDNA synthesis used the whole RNA isolate, giving expressed TCRB sequences. Profiled with immunoSEQ multiplex PCR; TCRdb holds only in-frame clones, not every one. The sample has 100,000 to 150,000 clones, 9% seen once. These receptors' targets are unknown. The sequencing sample was made of central memory CD4+ T cells from blood. The receptors derive from a man aged 25 to 40 with type 1 diabetes.

This clone showed up just a few times. This chain joins TRBV7-9 and TRBJ2-5, with a tentative D call TRBD1 (5 bases). The CDR3 is 14 residues long. Trimming took 2 bases from V and 3 from J, leaving 10 bases between them. CDR1 is SEHNR, CDR2 FQNEAQ, per germline (reference sequence). The CDR3 protein is CASSLWGREETQYF. The CDR3 region has the DNA TGTGCCAGCAGCTTATGGGGCAGGGAAGAGACCCAGTACTTC. The variable domain in full, with the rest retrieved from reference TRBV7-9 and TRBJ2-5, is DTGVSQNPRHKITKRGQNVTFRCDPISEHNRLYWYRQTLGQGPEFLTYFQNEAQLEKSRLLSDRFSAERPKGSFSTLEIQRTEQGDSAMYLCASSLWGREETQYFGPGTRLLVL.

The rearrangement uses TRBV6-5 and TRBJ1-1, with 9 positions matching TRBD1. The CDR3 contains 13 residues. Germline V gene data show CDR1 as MNHEY and CDR2 as SVGAGI. V was pared by 9 bases and J by 7 bases, with 9 bases of the junction left unmatched. The CDR3 DNA reads as TGTGCCAGTCACGACAGGGGGGAGGATGAAGCTTTCTTT. Protein sequence: CASHDRGEDEAFF.

A few counts support this clone. V is TRBV5-1 and J is TRBJ2-6, with D possibly being TRBD2 (6 bases). Germline values: CDR1 SGHRS, CDR2 YFSETQ. The length of the CDR3 is 15 residues. Trimming shortened V by 4 bases and J by 1 base, and 9 bases separated the two germline ends. For the CDR3, the DNA is TGCGCCAGCAGCCGGGGACTGTCTGGGGCCAACGTCCTGACTTTC. Protein sequence: CASSRGLSGANVLTF.

In DNA, the CDR3 is TGTGCCAGCAGCGTTTCCCACAGGATCGGGGGTGAAAAACTGTTTTTT. This encodes CASSVSHRIGGEKLFF. V gene TRBV9 combines with J gene TRBJ1-4, with D tentatively TRBD1 (5 bases). Germline V gene lookup returns CDR1 SGDLS and CDR2 YYNGEE. This CDR3 is 16 amino acids long. V shed 2 bases and J shed 7 bases, with 18 bases lying between them.

J is TRBJ1-5 and V is TRBV28; D not certain. Germline V gene sequence: CDR1 MDHEN, CDR2 SYDVKM. The CDR3 is made up of 14 amino acids. V dropped 6 bases and J dropped 5 bases, with 14 bases sitting between them. The CDR3 is CASSTVSSHQPQHF. CDR3 nucleotide sequence: TGTGCCAGCAGCACAGTCTCCAGCCATCAGCCCCAGCATTTT.

This clone occurred a few times. This sequence joins TRBV28 and TRBJ2-2; D unclear. Deletions cut 4 bases from V and 5 bases from J, with 14 bases between. This CDR3 is built from 15 residues. The germline CDR1 and CDR2 sequences are MDHEN and SYDVKM. The DNA of the CDR3 is TGTGCCAGCAGTTCCCTGTCTAGTCCGACCGGGGAGCTGTTTTTT. Translated: CASSSLSSPTGELFF. The variable domain in full, completed from reference TRBV28 and TRBJ2-2, reads DVKVTQSSRYLVKRTGEKVFLECVQDMDHENMFWYRQDPGLGLRLIYFSYDVKMKEKGDIPEGYSVSREKKERFSLILESASTNQTSMYLCASSSLSSPTGELFFGEGSRLTVL.

The chain couples TRBV9 to TRBJ2-1; D might be TRBD2 (6 bases). The CDR3 is 16 amino acids. Per the germline V gene, CDR1 is SGDLS and CDR2 is YYNGEE. V was trimmed by 0 bases and J by 0 bases, leaving 10 bases between them. For the CDR3, the DNA is TGTGCCAGCAGCGTAGAGGCGGGGAGCTCCTACAATGAGCAGTTCTTC. Its translation: CASSVEAGSSYNEQFF.

The J gene is TRBJ2-5, the V gene TRBV11-2; the D gene is possibly TRBD1 (6 bases). CDR1 and CDR2 from the germline V gene are SGHAT and FQNNGV. The CDR3 contains 13 residues. The V gene lost 5 bases and the J gene lost 4 bases, with 11 bases spanning the gap. The CDR3 DNA is TGTGCCAGCAGCCGGACAGTTAGAGAGACCCAGTACTTC. Translated: CASSRTVRETQYF.

This clone was observed a few times. V and J are TRBV7-3 and TRBJ1-1, with D perhaps TRBD1 (5 bases). CDR1 SGHTA and CDR2 FQGTGA come from the germline V gene. CDR3 length equals 13 residues. Deletions cut 5 bases from V and 1 base from J, with 8 bases between. The CDR3 loop reads CASSQTANTEAFF. As DNA, the CDR3 is TGTGCCAGCAGCCAGACAGCGAACACTGAAGCTTTCTTT.

The chain is built from TRBV7-2 and TRBJ2-1; no reliable D call. Trimming took off 3 bases at V and 9 bases at J, with 9 bases between the two ends. CDR1 and CDR2 (germline): SGHTA, FQGNSA. This CDR3 is 12 amino acids long. The CDR3 reads CASSFLTSEQFF. DNA of the CDR3: TGTGCCAGCAGCTTTCTCACTTCTGAGCAGTTCTTC.

This clone was seen a handful of times. CDR3 in amino acids: CASSGTSGGALTGELFF. For the CDR3, the DNA is TGCGCCAGCAGCGGGACTAGCGGGGGGGCCCTCACCGGGGAGCTGTTTTTT. V and J are TRBV5-1 and TRBJ2-2; 16 bases agree with TRBD2. With 4 bases clipped from V and 4 bases from J, the junction kept 4 bases outside the gene matches. Per germline, CDR1 SGHRS and CDR2 YFSETQ. This CDR3 has 17 residues.

The chain recombines TRBV6-6 with TRBJ2-7; tentative D call: TRBD1 (5 bases). CDR3 size: 13 residues. V was pared by 6 bases and J by 5 bases, with 14 bases between. Germline assignment: CDR1 MNHNY and CDR2 SVGAGI (reference sequence). In DNA, the CDR3 is TGTGCCAGCAGCAGGACAACCGTTAACGAGCAGTACTTC. Translating gives CASSRTTVNEQYF.

This clone was found a few times. This chain joins TRBV18 and TRBJ2-7; D ambiguous. CDR1 KGHSH and CDR2 LQKENI come from the germline V gene. This CDR3 contains 15 residues. V lost 3 bases, J lost 6 bases, and 18 bases lay in between. The CDR3: CASSPTKGGFPEQYF. The CDR3 nucleotides read TGTGCCAGCTCACCTACCAAAGGCGGTTTTCCCGAGCAGTACTTC.

The rearrangement uses TRBV5-1 and TRBJ2-3; D is uncertain. Germline CDR1 is SGHRS and CDR2 is YFSETQ. V gave up 6 bases and J gave up 5 bases, with 16 bases separating them. The CDR3 has 14 residues. In nucleotides, the CDR3 is TGCGCCAGCATAGTCGGGTCCGGAGAAGATACGCAGTATTTT. It specifies CASIVGSGEDTQYF.

This clone has a handful of counts. The chain has TRBV6-6 and TRBJ2-1, with 10 bases that match TRBD2. The CDR3 has 15 amino acids. Germline CDR1 is MNHNY and CDR2 is SVGAGI (reference sequence). The V and J ends lost 8 bases and 8 bases, in that order; junction bases with no gene match: 12. The CDR3 spells CASFAMVAGGYEQFF. The CDR3 bases are TGTGCCAGCTTTGCGATGGTAGCGGGGGGCTATGAGCAGTTCTTC.

This clone was counted a few times. The chain has TRBV5-8 and TRBJ2-3; perhaps TRBD1 as D (7 bases). Deletions cut 3 bases from V and 2 bases from J, with 13 bases between. Germline CDR1 and CDR2: SGHTS and YDEGEE. The CDR3 loop spans 15 amino acids. DNA of the CDR3: TGTGCCAGCAGCTGGCGGAGGGGGCCCACAGATACGCAGTATTTT. Encoded protein: CASSWRRGPTDTQYF. Supplemented by reference TRBV5-8 and TRBJ2-3, the full variable domain reads EAGVTQSPTHLIKTRGQQATLRCSPISGHTSVYWYQQALGLGLQFLLWYDEGEERNRGNFPPRFSGRQFPNYSSELNVNALELEDSALYLCASSWRRGPTDTQYFGPGTRLTVL.

In its sample, this clone was seen a few times. The rearrangement uses TRBV6-5 and TRBJ2-5; maybe TRBD1 (6 bases). V was cut by 6 bases and J by 0 bases, with 8 bases left in between. The CDR3 has 13 amino acids. Germline V gene sequence: CDR1 MNHEY, CDR2 SVGAGI. The CDR3, as DNA: TGTGCCAGCAGGGACAGCTACCAAGAGACCCAGTACTTC. It is translated as CASRDSYQETQYF.

V usage is TRBV16 and J usage is TRBJ1-5; no definite D call. The V gene's germline CDR1 is KGHSY and CDR2 FQNENV. This CDR3 is built from 15 residues. V was cut by 0 bases and J by 6 bases, with 12 bases left in between. CDR3 nucleotides: TGTGCCAGCAGCCAATCGTTAGGACTTGGTCAGCCCCAGCATTTT. It yields the protein CASSQSLGLGQPQHF.

As for this clone: The same CDR3 can be traced to other DNA sequences in this sample. The rearrangement links TRBV5-1 to TRBJ2-1, with 10 positions matching TRBD1. Germline CDR1 SGHRS, CDR2 YFSETQ. This CDR3 contains 15 residues. The V segment lost 3 bases and the J segment 6 bases; nucleotides outside the gene matches: 6. Written as DNA, the CDR3 is TGCGCCAGCAGCTCCGGACAGGGGGTGGTCAATGAGCAGTTCTTC. Its translation: CASSSGQGVVNEQFF.

This clone appeared a few times. The chain has TRBV11-2 and TRBJ2-7; D is uncertain. V gave up 1 base and J gave up 6 bases, with 10 bases separating them. The CDR3 is made up of 13 amino acids. Germline V gene sequence: CDR1 SGHAT, CDR2 FQNNGV. The CDR3 sequence is CASSLALYGEQYF. DNA for the CDR3: TGTGCCAGCAGCTTAGCCCTATACGGCGAGCAGTACTTC. Together with reference TRBV11-2 and TRBJ2-7, the CDR3 gives the full variable domain: EAGVAQSPRYKIIEKRQSVAFWCNPISGHATLYWYQQILGQGPKLLIQFQNNGVVDDSQLPKDRFSAERLKGVDSTLKIQPAKLEDSAVYLCASSLALYGEQYFGPGTRLTVT.

This clone was seen only a few times. The rearrangement uses TRBV6-5 and TRBJ2-1; 12 positions agree with TRBD2. The CDR3 sequence is 14 residues long. V was clipped by 5 bases and J by 7 bases; unmatched bases: 3. Germline-derived CDR1 and CDR2 are MNHEY and SVGAGI. CDR3 in DNA: TGTGCCAGCAGTCGCGGACTAGCGGGGAATGAGCAGTTCTTC. Translated: CASSRGLAGNEQFF.

The genes are TRBV7-2 and TRBJ2-3; D remains unclear. In germline, CDR1 is SGHTA, CDR2 FQGNSA. There are 15 residues in the CDR3. Deletions cut 4 bases from V and 1 base from J, with 12 bases between. CDR3 DNA sequence: TGTGCCAGCAGCTACGGTGGTTCCCGCACAGATACGCAGTATTTT. It translates to CASSYGGSRTDTQYF.

Many counts were recorded for this clone. The chain is built from TRBV9 and TRBJ2-3; 8 bases map to TRBD2. Germline lookup yields CDR1 SGDLS and CDR2 YYNGEE. This CDR3 has 15 residues. J gave up 3 bases and V 2 bases, and 5 bases lay outside the gene matches. The CDR3: CASSVTSEGTDTQYF. DNA for the CDR3: TGTGCCAGCAGCGTGACTAGCGAGGGGACAGATACGCAGTATTTT.

The table lists this clone with a few counts. The rearrangement joins TRBV9 to TRBJ2-6, with D perhaps matching TRBD2 (5 bases). V was shortened by 4 bases and J by 2 bases, with 13 bases between the two germline ends. This CDR3 contains 16 residues. Germline CDR1 and CDR2: SGDLS and YYNGEE. In DNA form, the CDR3 reads TGTGCCAGCAGCACACGCCGGGGAACTGGGGCCAACGTCCTGACTTTC. Translating it yields CASSTRRGTGANVLTF.

This clone was detected only a few times. V gene TRBV5-1 combines with J gene TRBJ2-5, with D hard to call. From germline, CDR1 is SGHRS and CDR2 YFSETQ. This CDR3 has 13 amino acids. The V and J ends lost 1 base and 5 bases respectively, with 9 bases between them. CDR3 region: CASSLIGGETQYF. CDR3 in DNA: TGCGCCAGCAGCTTGATAGGCGGTGAGACCCAGTACTTC.

The chain links TRBV30 to TRBJ1-4; the D gene is possibly TRBD1 (6 bases). CDR1 and CDR2 (germline): GTSNPN, SVGIG (reference sequence). With 1 base removed from V and 6 bases from J, the gap between germline ends came to 12 bases. CDR3 size: 14 residues. The CDR3: CAWSATGLDEKLFF. CDR3 bases: TGTGCCTGGAGTGCCACAGGGTTGGATGAAAAACTGTTTTTT.

This clone was observed a handful of times. The chain is built from TRBV5-1 and TRBJ2-3; D unclear. Trimming shortened V by 0 bases and J by 8 bases, and 13 bases separated the two germline ends. This CDR3 spans 14 amino acids. Germline V lookup: CDR1 SGHRS, CDR2 YFSETQ. The CDR3 nucleotides read TGCGCCAGCAGCTTGGAAGGCGCAGGTCGTACGCAGTATTTT. The encoded protein is CASSLEGAGRTQYF.

The V and J genes are TRBV19 and TRBJ1-2; tentative D call: TRBD1 (5 bases). This CDR3 is 13 amino acids long. Germline V CDR1 and CDR2: LNHDA, SQIVND (reference sequence). Trimming took 3 bases from V and 0 from J, leaving 5 bases between them. This CDR3 reads CASSMDTNYGYTF. The CDR3 DNA follows: TGTGCCAGTAGTATGGACACTAACTATGGCTACACCTTC.

The chain carries TRBV9 and TRBJ2-2, with D perhaps TRBD2 (5 bases). The germline gives CDR1 SGDLS, CDR2 YYNGEE. V was pared by 3 bases and J by 7 bases, with 13 bases between. This CDR3 has 14 amino acids. Here the CDR3 reads CASSAHLASGELFF. The CDR3, as DNA: TGTGCCAGCAGCGCCCACTTAGCGAGCGGGGAGCTGTTTTTT.

The chain is built from TRBV30 and TRBJ1-5; TRBD1 might be the D (5 bases). V lost 4 bases, J lost 6 bases, and 16 bases lay in between. This CDR3 region has 14 residues. Germline-derived CDR1 and CDR2 are GTSNPN and SVGIG (reference sequence). CDR3 nucleotide sequence: TGTGCCTGGACCCCGGGACTTGAGGGTCAGCCCCAGCATTTT. Its protein is CAWTPGLEGQPQHF.

A few counts support this clone. The chain couples TRBV5-1 to TRBJ2-3; 15 nucleotides align to TRBD2. Germline trimming cut 4 bases from V and 5 bases from J; bases unmatched to any gene: 8. This CDR3 spans 17 amino acids. The V gene's germline CDR1 is SGHRS and CDR2 YFSETQ. In DNA form, the CDR3 reads TGCGCCAGCAGCCTGATGGGACTAGCGGGGGGAGGAGATACGCAGTATTTT. It is translated as CASSLMGLAGGGDTQYF.

This clone came up a few times. This CDR3 reads CATETGENTGELFF. DNA of the CDR3: TGTGCCACCGAGACAGGGGAGAACACCGGGGAGCTGTTTTTT. The chain uses TRBV25-1 and TRBJ2-2, with TRBD1 matching over 8 bases. The germline V gene encodes CDR1 MGHDK and CDR2 SYGVNS. The CDR3 sequence is 14 residues long. Germline trimming cut 10 bases from V and 1 base from J; bases unmatched to any gene: 5.